These 11 T cell receptor beta chains came from one sample sequenced in a study of blood T cell repertoires in COVID-19. TCRdb's copy holds only in-frame clones and misses some; the assay was immunoSEQ multiplex PCR. The table records 130,000 or so clones, about 87% of them present only once. The sequencing input was peripheral blood. These receptor sequences come from a man aged 45-65 years with active COVID-19.

This chain uses TRBV5-4 with TRBJ2-2; possible D gene TRBD1, 5 bases. The CDR3 totals 15 residues. Germline-derived CDR1 and CDR2 are SGHNT and YYREEE (reference sequence). V lost 0 bases and J lost 1, with 7 bases in between. As DNA, the CDR3 is TGTGCCAGCAGCTTGGAGCAGGGGAACACCGGGGAGCTGTTTTTT. Encoded protein: CASSLEQGNTGELFF.

A remark on this clone: In this CDR3 the conserved last residue, phenylalanine or tryptophan, is missing, so a read error is likely. It is unclear where the CDR3 begins or ends on the DNA, so no DNA is shown, and the CDR3 is as TCRdb lists it. The chain's CDR3 is CASSLDRG. This chain joins TRBV11-3 and TRBJ2-3; whether TRBD2, the table's D call, matches the DNA was not checked. The CDR3 is 8 residues long, counting both termini. In germline, CDR1 is SGHNT, CDR2 YENEEA.

This clone was detected a few times. V gene TRBV11-2 combines with J gene TRBJ2-3; 7 bases are shared with TRBD1. Germline lookup yields CDR1 SGHAT and CDR2 FQNNGV. V shed 3 bases, J shed 3 bases, and the junction held 3 bases outside the gene matches. This CDR3 has 14 amino acids. The chain's CDR3 is CASSLGTATDTQYF. CDR3 nucleotide sequence: TGTGCCAGCAGCTTGGGGACAGCGACAGATACGCAGTATTTT. The complete variable domain, with remaining parts taken from reference TRBV11-2 and TRBJ2-3, reads EAGVAQSPRYKIIEKRQSVAFWCNPISGHATLYWYQQILGQGPKLLIQFQNNGVVDDSQLPKDRFSAERLKGVDSTLKIQPAKLEDSAVYLCASSLGTATDTQYFGPGTRLTVL.

The rearrangement links TRBV6-2 or TRBV6-3 to TRBJ2-7; D is unresolved. Trimming took 2 bases from V and 3 from J, leaving 8 bases between them. The CDR3 runs to 13 residues. Looked up from germline, CDR1 is MNHEY and CDR2 is SVGEGT. The CDR3 protein is CASSYPNIYEQYF. The CDR3 bases are TGTGCCAGCAGTTACCCGAACATCTACGAGCAGTACTTC.

This rearrangement joins TRBV2 to TRBJ1-6, with 7 positions matching TRBD1. The CDR3 has 15 amino acids. J lost 5 bases, V lost 2 bases, and 3 bases had no gene match. Germline V lookup: CDR1 SNHLY, CDR2 FYNNEI. The CDR3 here is CASSEYGTDNSPLHF. The DNA of the CDR3 is TGTGCCAGCAGTGAATATGGGACAGATAATTCACCCCTCCACTTT.

The chain has TRBV12-5 and TRBJ2-5; tentative D call: TRBD1 (5 bases). The CDR3 runs to 12 residues. CDR1 LGHNT and CDR2 FRNRAP come from the germline V gene. Trimming took 3 bases from V and 3 from J, leaving 5 bases between them. In DNA, the CDR3 is TGTGCTAGTGGTTTCAGGGAAGAGACCCAGTACTTC. Its translation: CASGFREETQYF.

The chain recombines TRBV19 with TRBJ2-6; TRBD1 aligns across 9 bases. Germline-derived CDR1 and CDR2 are LNHDA and SQIVND (reference sequence). This CDR3 region has 17 residues. Trimming cost V 7 bases and J 0 bases; bases outside gene matches: 7. The CDR3 DNA is TGTGCCAGTACCCGCGACAGGGGGACCTCTGGGGCCAACGTCCTGACTTTC. Translating it yields CASTRDRGTSGANVLTF.

This clone has just one count. This chain uses TRBV11-2 with TRBJ1-3; no clear D. This CDR3 has 15 residues. The germline V gene encodes CDR1 SGHAT and CDR2 FQNNGV. Trimming removed 2 bases at V and 4 bases at J, with 12 bases between. The DNA for the CDR3 is TGTGCCAGCAGCTTATCGGAGACGACCGGAAACACCATATATTTT. Protein product: CASSLSETTGNTIYF.

This clone was detected once. This sequence joins TRBV15 and TRBJ1-2; D is unresolved. The V gene's germline CDR1 is LNHNV and CDR2 YYDKDF (reference sequence). Trimming stripped 0 bases from V and 4 bases from J, with 18 bases between. This CDR3 region has 17 residues. The DNA for the CDR3 is TGTGCCACCAGCAGAGATTTAGGGTCGGGAGGGCCCTATGGCTACACCTTC. As protein: CATSRDLGSGGPYGYTF.

The J gene is TRBJ2-2, the V gene TRBV7-9; 12 nucleotides match TRBD2. This CDR3 has 17 amino acids. The J segment lost 7 bases and the V segment lost 5 bases, leaving 11 bases of the junction unmatched. The germline V gene encodes CDR1 SEHNR and CDR2 FQNEAQ (reference sequence). The CDR3 loop is CASSNDLAGGPNGELFF. CDR3 DNA: TGTGCCAGCAGCAATGACCTAGCGGGGGGGCCTAACGGGGAGCTGTTTTTT.

The chain is built from TRBV19 and TRBJ1-2; 7 nucleotides agree with TRBD1. Germline-derived CDR1 and CDR2 are LNHDA and SQIVND (reference sequence). With V trimmed by 4 bases and J by 3 bases, 11 bases remained unmatched. The CDR3 spans 16 residues. The CDR3 region has the DNA TGTGCCAGTAGTAGAGGGACAGAAAGGTATGACTATGGCTACACCTTC. Translated: CASSRGTERYDYGYTF.